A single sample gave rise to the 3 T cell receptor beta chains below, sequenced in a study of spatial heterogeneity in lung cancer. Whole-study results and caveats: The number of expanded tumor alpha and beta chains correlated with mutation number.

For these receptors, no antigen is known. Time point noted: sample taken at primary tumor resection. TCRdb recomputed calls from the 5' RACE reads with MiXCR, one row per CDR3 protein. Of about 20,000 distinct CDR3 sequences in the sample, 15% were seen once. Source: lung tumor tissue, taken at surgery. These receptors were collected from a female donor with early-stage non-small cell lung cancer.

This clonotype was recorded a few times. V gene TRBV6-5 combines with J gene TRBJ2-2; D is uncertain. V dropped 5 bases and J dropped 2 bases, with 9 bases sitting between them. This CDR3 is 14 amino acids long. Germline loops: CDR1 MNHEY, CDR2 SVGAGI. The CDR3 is CASSKTPNTGELFF. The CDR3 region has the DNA TGTGCCAGCAGTAAAACCCCAAACACCGGGGAGCTGTTTTTT.

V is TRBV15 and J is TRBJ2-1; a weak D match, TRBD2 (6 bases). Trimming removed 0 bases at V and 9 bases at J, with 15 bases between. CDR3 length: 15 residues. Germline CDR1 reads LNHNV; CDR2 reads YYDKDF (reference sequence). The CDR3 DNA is TGTGCCACCAGCAGAGAATCTGAGGGAGGCGCTGAGCAGTTCTTC. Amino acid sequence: CATSRESEGGAEQFF. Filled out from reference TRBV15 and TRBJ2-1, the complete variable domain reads DAMVIQNPRYQVTQFGKPVTLSCSQTLNHNVMYWYQQKSSQAPKLLFHYYDKDFNNEADTPDNFQSRRPNTSFCFLDIRSPGLGDTAMYLCATSRESEGGAEQFFGPGTRLTVL.

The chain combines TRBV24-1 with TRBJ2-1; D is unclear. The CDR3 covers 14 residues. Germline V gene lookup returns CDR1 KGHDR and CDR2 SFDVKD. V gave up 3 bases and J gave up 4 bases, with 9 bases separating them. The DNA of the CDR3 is TGTGCCACCAGTGATGCCGACCGTTACAATGAGCAGTTCTTC. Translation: CATSDADRYNEQFF.